What follows describes a single TCR beta chain. The data were taken from a study of blood T cell repertoires in COVID-19. This table comes from immunoSEQ multiplex PCR, and its TCRdb copy is limited to in-frame clones, with some not included. The sample lists around 93,000 clones, approximately 87% occurring once. The CDR3 covers 13 residues. Trimming took off 3 bases at V and 5 bases at J, with 10 bases between the two ends. Germline values: CDR1 LGHDT, CDR2 YNNKEL (reference sequence). Sequencing was carried out using peripheral blood. This TCR came from a human donor in a cohort sampled during active COVID-19. This chain connects TRBV3-1 (or the pseudogene TRBV3-2) to TRBJ1-1; tentatively, D is TRBD1 (6 bases). The CDR3 loop reads CASSHGQNTEAFF. In nucleotides, the CDR3 is TGTGCCAGCAGCCACGGACAGAATACTGAAGCTTTCTTT.